This T cell receptor beta chain was profiled in a study of OX40 agonist ivuxolimab in advanced cancers. On the study more broadly: Those enrolled were approximately 87% male, with a mean age of roughly 60 years and ages from roughly 20 to 90.

Looked up from germline, CDR1 is SGHNT and CDR2 is YYREEE (reference sequence). The CDR3 is made up of 18 amino acids. Trimming removed 6 bases from V and 0 bases from J; junction bases left unmatched: 14. Sequencing was performed with immunoSEQ multiplex PCR; in TCRdb, only in-frame clones are kept and a portion is missing. Here the sample spans about 54,000 clones, approximately 93% being singletons. Here the sequenced sample was CD4+ or CD8+ T cells sorted from blood, taken in a trial of the OX40 agonist ivuxolimab. V gene TRBV5-4 combines with J gene TRBJ2-2; TRBD2 matches 7 bases. The source of this sequence is an adult with an advanced solid tumor such as melanoma, head and neck, liver or kidney cancer. CDR3 DNA: TGTGCCAGCAATAGGCGGGTTAGCGGGCTAACGAACACCGGGGAGCTGTTTTTT. It codes for CASNRRVSGLTNTGELFF.